This TCR beta chain was profiled in a study of vaccination and CD4 T cells after COVID-19. This CDR3 is built from 13 residues. J gave up 6 bases and V 6 bases, and 10 bases lay outside the gene matches. CDR1 is DFQATT, CDR2 SNEGSKA, per germline (reference sequence). With the Oncomine TCR Beta short-read assay, DNA from cultured CD4+ T cells was sequenced. Each CDR3 protein gets one entry after TCRdb re-called the PCR reads with MiXCR. Of about 14,000 distinct CDR3 sequences in the sample, around half are singletons; the top ten hold 7.8%. This clonotype has only a few counts. Its antigen is unknown. The treatment is: approximately 11-day PBMC culture with coronavirus spike peptide pools or control peptides (ViraFEST assay). With fresh IL-2 medium, half the medium was replaced on days 3 and 7.

This TCR was recovered from a human donor who had recovered from COVID-19. This chain connects TRBV20-1 to TRBJ1-2, with TRBD1 identical over 7 bases. The sequencing sample was made of CD4+ T cells from blood, cultured in vitro. The CDR3 region is CSAGGQSENGYTF. The CDR3 DNA is TGCAGTGCCGGGGGACAGTCTGAGAATGGCTACACCTTC.